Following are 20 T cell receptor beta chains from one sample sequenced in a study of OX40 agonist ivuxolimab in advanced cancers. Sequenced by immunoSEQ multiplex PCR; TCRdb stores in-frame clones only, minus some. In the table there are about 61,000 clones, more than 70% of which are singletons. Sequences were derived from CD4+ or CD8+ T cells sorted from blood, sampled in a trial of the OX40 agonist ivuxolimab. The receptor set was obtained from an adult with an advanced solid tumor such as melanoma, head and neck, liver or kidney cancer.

The CDR3 coding sequence is TGTGCCAGCAGCCCACAGGGCGGGGAGACCCAGTACTTC. Amino acid sequence: CASSPQGGETQYF. The gene calls are TRBV7-3 and TRBJ2-5, with D possibly being TRBD1 (6 bases). The germline V gene encodes CDR1 SGHTA and CDR2 FQGTGA. Deletions cut 5 bases from V and 5 bases from J, with 12 bases between. CDR3 length equals 13 residues.

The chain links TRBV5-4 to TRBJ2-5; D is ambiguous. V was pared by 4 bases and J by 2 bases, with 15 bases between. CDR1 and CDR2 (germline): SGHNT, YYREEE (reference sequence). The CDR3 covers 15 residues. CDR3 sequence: CASSPRNGLQETQYF. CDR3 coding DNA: TGTGCCAGCAGCCCGAGGAACGGGTTACAAGAGACCCAGTACTTC.

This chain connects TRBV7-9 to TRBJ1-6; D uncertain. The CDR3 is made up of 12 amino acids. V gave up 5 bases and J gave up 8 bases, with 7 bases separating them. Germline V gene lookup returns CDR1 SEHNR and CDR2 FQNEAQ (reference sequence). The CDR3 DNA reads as TGTGCCAGCAGCAACGGGGATTCACCCCTCCACTTT. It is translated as CASSNGDSPLHF.

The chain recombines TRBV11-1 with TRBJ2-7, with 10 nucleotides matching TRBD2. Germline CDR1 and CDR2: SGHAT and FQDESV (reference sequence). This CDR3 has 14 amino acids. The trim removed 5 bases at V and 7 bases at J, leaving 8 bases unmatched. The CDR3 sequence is CASSRTSGVGEQYF. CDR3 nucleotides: TGTGCCAGCAGCCGGACTAGCGGTGTCGGTGAGCAGTACTTC.

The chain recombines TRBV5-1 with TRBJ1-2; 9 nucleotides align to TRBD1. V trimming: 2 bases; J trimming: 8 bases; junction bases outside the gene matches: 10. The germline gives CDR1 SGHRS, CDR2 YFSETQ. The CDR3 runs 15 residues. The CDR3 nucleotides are TGCGCCAGCAGCTTCGGGCTAGGGACAGGGTACGGCTACACCTTC. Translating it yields CASSFGLGTGYGYTF.

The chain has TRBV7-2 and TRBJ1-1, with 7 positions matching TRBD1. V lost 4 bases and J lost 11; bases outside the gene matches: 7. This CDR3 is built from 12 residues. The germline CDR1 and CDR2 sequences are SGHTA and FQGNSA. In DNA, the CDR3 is TGTGCCAGCAGCTCCACAGGGGCAGACGCTTTCTTT. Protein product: CASSSTGADAFF. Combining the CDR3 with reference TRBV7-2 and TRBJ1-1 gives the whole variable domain GAGVSQSPSNKVTEKGKDVELRCDPISGHTALYWYRQSLGQGLEFLIYFQGNSAPDKSGLPSDRFSAERTGGSVSTLTIQRTQQEDSAVYLCASSSTGADAFFGQGTRLTVV.

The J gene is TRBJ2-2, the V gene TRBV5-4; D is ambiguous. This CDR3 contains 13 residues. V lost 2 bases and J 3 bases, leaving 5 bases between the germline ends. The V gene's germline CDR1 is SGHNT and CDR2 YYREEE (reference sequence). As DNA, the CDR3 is TGTGCCAGCAGCTTAGTGGACACCGGGGAGCTGTTTTTT. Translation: CASSLVDTGELFF.

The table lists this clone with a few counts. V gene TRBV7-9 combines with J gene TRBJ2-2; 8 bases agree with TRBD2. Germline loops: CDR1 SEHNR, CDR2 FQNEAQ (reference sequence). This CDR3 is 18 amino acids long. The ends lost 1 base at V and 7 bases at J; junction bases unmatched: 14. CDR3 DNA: TGTGCCAGCAGCTTAGATGAGGTAGCGGGACTGAGATTCGGGGAGCTGTTTTTT. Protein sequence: CASSLDEVAGLRFGELFF.

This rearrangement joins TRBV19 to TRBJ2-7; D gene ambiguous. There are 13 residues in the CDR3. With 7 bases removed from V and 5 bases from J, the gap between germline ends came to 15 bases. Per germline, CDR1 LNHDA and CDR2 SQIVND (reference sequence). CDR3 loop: CASTDTLDHEQYF. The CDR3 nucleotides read TGTGCCAGTACCGACACCTTGGACCACGAGCAGTACTTC.

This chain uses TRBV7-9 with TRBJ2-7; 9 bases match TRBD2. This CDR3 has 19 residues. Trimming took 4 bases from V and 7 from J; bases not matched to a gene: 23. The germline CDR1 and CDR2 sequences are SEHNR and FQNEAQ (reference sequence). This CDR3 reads CASSSGRATMTGLALEQYF. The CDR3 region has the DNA TGTGCCAGCAGCTCCGGCAGGGCTACAATGACGGGACTAGCATTAGAGCAGTACTTC.

CDR3 in amino acids: CSGEDRGPSGYTF. The CDR3 DNA sequence: TGCAGCGGGGAGGACAGGGGGCCTAGTGGCTACACCTTC. This chain uses TRBV29-1 with TRBJ1-2; 11 bases fit TRBD1. CDR3 size: 13 residues. Trimming cost V 7 bases and J 7 bases; bases outside gene matches: 8. Germline values: CDR1 SQVTM, CDR2 ANQGSEA.

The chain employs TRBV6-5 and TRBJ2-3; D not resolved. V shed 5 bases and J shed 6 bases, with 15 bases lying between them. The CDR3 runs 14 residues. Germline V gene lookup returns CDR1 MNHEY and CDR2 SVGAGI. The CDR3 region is CASSPRVGSDTQYF. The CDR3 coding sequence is TGTGCCAGCAGTCCCAGAGTTGGGTCGGATACGCAGTATTTT.

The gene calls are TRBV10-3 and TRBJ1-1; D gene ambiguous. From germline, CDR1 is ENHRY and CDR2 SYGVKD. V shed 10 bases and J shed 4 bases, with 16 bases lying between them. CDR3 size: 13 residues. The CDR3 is CATQFSESTEAFF. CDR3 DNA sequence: TGTGCCACCCAGTTTAGCGAGAGCACTGAAGCTTTCTTT.

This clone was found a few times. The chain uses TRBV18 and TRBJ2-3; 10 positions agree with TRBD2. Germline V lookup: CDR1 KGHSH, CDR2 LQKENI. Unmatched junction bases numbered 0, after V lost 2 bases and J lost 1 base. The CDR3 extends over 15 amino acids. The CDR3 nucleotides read TGTGCCAGCTCACCAGGGACTAGCGGCACAGATACGCAGTATTTT. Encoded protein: CASSPGTSGTDTQYF. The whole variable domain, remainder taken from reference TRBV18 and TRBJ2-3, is NAGVMQNPRHLVRRRGQEARLRCSPMKGHSHVYWYRQLPEEGLKFMVYLQKENIIDESGMPKERFSAEFPKEGPSILRIQQVVRGDSAAYFCASSPGTSGTDTQYFGPGTRLTVL.

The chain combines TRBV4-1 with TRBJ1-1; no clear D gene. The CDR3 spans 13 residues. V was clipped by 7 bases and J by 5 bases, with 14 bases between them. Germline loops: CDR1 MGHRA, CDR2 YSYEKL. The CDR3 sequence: CASTPFGVTEAFF. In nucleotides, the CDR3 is TGCGCCAGCACCCCCTTTGGGGTTACTGAAGCTTTCTTT.

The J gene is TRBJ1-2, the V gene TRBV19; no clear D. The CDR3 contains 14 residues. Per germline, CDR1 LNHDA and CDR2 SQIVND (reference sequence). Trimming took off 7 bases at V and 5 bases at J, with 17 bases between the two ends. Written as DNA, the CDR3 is TGTGCCAGTATCGTTTCCGCTCAGGCTTATGGCTACACCTTC. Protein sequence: CASIVSAQAYGYTF.

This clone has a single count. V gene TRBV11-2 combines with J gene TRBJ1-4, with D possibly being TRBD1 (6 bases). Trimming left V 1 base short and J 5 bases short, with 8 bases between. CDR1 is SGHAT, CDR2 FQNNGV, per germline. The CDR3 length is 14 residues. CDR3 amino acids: CASSLVGGNEKLFF. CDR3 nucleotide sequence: TGTGCCAGCAGCTTAGTGGGGGGCAATGAAAAACTGTTTTTT.

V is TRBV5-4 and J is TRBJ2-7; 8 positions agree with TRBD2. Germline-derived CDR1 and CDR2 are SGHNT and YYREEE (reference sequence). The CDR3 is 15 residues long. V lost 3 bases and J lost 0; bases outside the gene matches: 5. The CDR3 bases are TGTGCCAGCAGCTCAGCTAGCGGGTACTCCTACGAGCAGTACTTC. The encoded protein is CASSSASGYSYEQYF.

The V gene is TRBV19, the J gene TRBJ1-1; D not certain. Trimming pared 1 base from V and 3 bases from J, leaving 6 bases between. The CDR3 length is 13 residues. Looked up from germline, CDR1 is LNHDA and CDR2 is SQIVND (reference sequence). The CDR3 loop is CASSIAVHTEAFF. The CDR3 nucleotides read TGTGCCAGTAGTATAGCAGTCCACACTGAAGCTTTCTTT. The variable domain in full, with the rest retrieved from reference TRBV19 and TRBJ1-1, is DGGITQSPKYLFRKEGQNVTLSCEQNLNHDAMYWYRQDPGQGLRLIYYSQIVNDFQKGDIAEGYSVSREKKESFPLTVTSAQKNPTAFYLCASSIAVHTEAFFGQGTRLTVV.

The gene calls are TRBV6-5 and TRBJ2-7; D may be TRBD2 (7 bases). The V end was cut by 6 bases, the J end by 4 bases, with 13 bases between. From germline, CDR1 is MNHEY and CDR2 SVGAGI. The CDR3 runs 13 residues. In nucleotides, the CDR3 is TGTGCCAGCAGAAAGGGGGGGATGTACGAGCAGTACTTC. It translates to CASRKGGMYEQYF.